This T cell receptor beta chain is from a study of neurological immune-mediated disorders. Sample time point: longitudinal time-point 2. Concerning this clonotype: The junction shows a germline mismatch at one end, possibly a read error.

TCRdb re-called the 5' RACE reads with MiXCR, one entry per CDR3 protein. The sample has around 50,000 distinct CDR3 sequences; about an eighth are singletons. This CDR3 contains 11 residues. The source material was PBMCs. The chain couples TRBV12-3 or TRBV12-4 to TRBJ1-2; D is unresolved. This clonotype originated in a male donor with HTLV-1-associated myelopathy (HAM/TSP). The CDR3 reads CGSSFGDCYTF. The CDR3 DNA follows: TGTGGCAGCAGTTTTGGGGATTGCTACACCTTC.